Listed below are T cell receptor beta chains from one sample, sequenced in a study of blood T cell repertoires in COVID-19. Generated by immunoSEQ multiplex PCR, the TCRdb table keeps only in-frame clones and is missing some. The sample includes roughly 200,000 clones, under 80% of them seen just once. Sequencing was carried out using peripheral blood. The receptors derive from a man aged 45-60 years who had recovered from COVID-19. Each CDR3 is given with its conserved first and last residue. D genes are given only for firm matches. Clone size is given for some rows only: seen once, a few or many times, or a class if the clone is expanded.

CDR3 protein | CDR3 DNA | V gene | D gene | clone size | J gene
CSVSPYNEQFF | TGCAGCGTCTCCCCTTACAATGAGCAGTTCTTC | TRBV29-1 | NA | NA | TRBJ2-1
CASSLQGSRNTIYF | TGCGCCAGCAGCTTGCAGGGTAGCAGAAACACCATATATTTT | TRBV5-1 | NA | NA | TRBJ1-3
CASSPISTNTEAFF | TGTGCCAGCAGCCCTATTAGTACGAACACTGAAGCTTTCTTT | TRBV9 | NA | NA | TRBJ1-1
CASSRADRGRVPDTQYF | TGTGCCAGCAGCCGCGCAGACAGGGGGCGCGTCCCAGATACGCAGTATTTT | TRBV11-2 | TRBD1 | NA | TRBJ2-3
CASTSPGTGVTQYF | TGTGCCAGCACAAGCCCCGGGACAGGGGTAACCCAGTACTTC | TRBV28 | TRBD1 | NA | TRBJ2-5
CASSFPGQQETQYF | TGTGCCAGCAGCTTCCCCGGACAGCAAGAGACCCAGTACTTC | TRBV7-3 | NA | NA | TRBJ2-5
CATSEPGNTEAFF | TGTGCCACCAGTGAGCCAGGGAACACTGAAGCTTTCTTT | TRBV24-1 | NA | NA | TRBJ1-1
CASSFWGGPRSDTQYF | TGTGCCAGCAGCTTTTGGGGAGGGCCTCGATCGGATACGCAGTATTTT | TRBV7-2 | TRBD2 | NA | TRBJ2-3
CATGSGLAGEREYF | TGTGCCACAGGGTCGGGACTAGCGGGAGAACGGGAGTACTTC | TRBV10-3 | TRBD2 | NA | TRBJ2-4
CASSSRRETPYEQYF | TGTGCCAGCAGCTCGCGGCGAGAGACCCCCTACGAGCAGTACTTC | TRBV21-1 | NA | NA | TRBJ2-7
CASSPGTSGVDTQYF | TGTGCCAGCAGCCCCGGGACTAGCGGTGTAGATACGCAGTATTTT | TRBV11-3 | TRBD2 | NA | TRBJ2-3
CASSLGGNNEKLFF | TGTGCCAGCAGCTTGGGCGGCAATAATGAAAAACTGTTTTTT | TRBV5-4 | NA | NA | TRBJ1-4
CAWSGQGSNQPQHF | TGTGCCTGGAGTGGCCAGGGAAGCAATCAGCCCCAGCATTTT | TRBV30 | NA | many | TRBJ1-5
CASSLWGASSGNTIYF | TGTGCCAGCAGCTTATGGGGCGCTAGCTCTGGAAACACCATATATTTT | TRBV5-8 | NA | NA | TRBJ1-3
CASATTSGNTGELFF | TGTGCCAGTGCTACGACTAGCGGGAACACCGGGGAGCTGTTTTTT | TRBV6-4 | TRBD2 | NA | TRBJ2-2
CATSRSTNYGYTF | TGTGCCACCAGCAGGAGCACGAACTATGGCTACACCTTC | TRBV15 | NA | NA | TRBJ1-2
CAISGWGQGIGYTF | TGTGCCATCAGTGGGTGGGGACAGGGGATTGGCTACACCTTC | TRBV10-3 | TRBD1 | NA | TRBJ1-2